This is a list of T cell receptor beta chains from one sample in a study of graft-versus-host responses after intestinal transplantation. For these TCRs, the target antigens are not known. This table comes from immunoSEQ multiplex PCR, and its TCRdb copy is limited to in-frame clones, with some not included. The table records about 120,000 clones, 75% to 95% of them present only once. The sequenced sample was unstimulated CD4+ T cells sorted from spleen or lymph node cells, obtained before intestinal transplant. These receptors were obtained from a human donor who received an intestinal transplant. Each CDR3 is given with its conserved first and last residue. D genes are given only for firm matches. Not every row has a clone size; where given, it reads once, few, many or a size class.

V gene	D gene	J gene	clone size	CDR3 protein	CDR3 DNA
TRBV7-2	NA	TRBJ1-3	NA	CASSLALGGNTIYF	TGTGCCAGCAGCTTAGCCCTCGGGGGAAACACCATATATTTT
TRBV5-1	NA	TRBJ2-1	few	CASSLGTAYNEQFF	TGCGCCAGCAGCTTGGGGACAGCCTACAATGAGCAGTTCTTC
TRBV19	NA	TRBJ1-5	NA	CASSILTGYSNQPQHF	TGTGCCAGTAGTATCCTGACAGGTTATAGCAATCAGCCCCAGCATTTT
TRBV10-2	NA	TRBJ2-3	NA	CASDPYSGYINTQYF	TGCGCCAGCGACCCGTATAGCGGATACATAAATACGCAGTATTTT
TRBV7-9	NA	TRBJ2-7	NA	CASSHKMYSYEQYF	TGTGCCAGCAGCCACAAAATGTACTCCTACGAGCAGTACTTC
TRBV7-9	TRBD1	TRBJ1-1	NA	CASRLRGQGSQRPEAFF	TGTGCCAGCAGATTACGGGGACAGGGGTCTCAGAGGCCTGAAGCTTTCTTT
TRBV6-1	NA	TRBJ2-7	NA	CASSRTGSSYEQYF	TGTGCCAGCAGTCGAACAGGGTCCTCCTACGAGCAGTACTTC
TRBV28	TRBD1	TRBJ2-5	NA	CASSLDRGLVETQYF	TGTGCCAGCAGTTTAGACAGGGGATTGGTGGAGACCCAGTACTTC
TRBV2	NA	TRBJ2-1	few	CASRVGIDEQFF	TGTGCCAGCAGGGTCGGGATCGATGAGCAGTTCTTC
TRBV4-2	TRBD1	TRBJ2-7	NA	CASSQGPGTGGHEQYF	TGTGCCAGCAGCCAAGGCCCCGGGACAGGGGGCCACGAGCAGTACTTC
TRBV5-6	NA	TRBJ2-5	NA	CASEGFWDLRGQETQYF	TGTGCCAGCGAAGGTTTTTGGGACCTAAGGGGGCAAGAGACCCAGTACTTC
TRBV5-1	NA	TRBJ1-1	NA	CASSLDTGQTEAFF	TGCGCCAGCAGCTTGGATACAGGGCAAACTGAAGCTTTCTTT
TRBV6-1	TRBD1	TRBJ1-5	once	CASSFRGLGNQPQHF	TGTGCCAGCAGTTTCAGGGGGCTGGGAAATCAGCCCCAGCATTTT
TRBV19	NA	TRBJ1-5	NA	CASSVSGTRSNQPQHF	TGTGCCAGTAGTGTGAGCGGGACGAGAAGCAATCAGCCCCAGCATTTT
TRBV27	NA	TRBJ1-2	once	CASSTRRANYGYTF	TGTGCCAGCAGCACCAGGAGGGCTAACTATGGCTACACCTTC
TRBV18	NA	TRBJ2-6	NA	CASSPDSSSGANVLTF	TGTGCCAGCTCACCGGACAGCTCCTCTGGGGCCAACGTCCTGACTTTC
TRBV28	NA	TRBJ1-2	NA	CASSNRDKAYGYTF	TGTGCCAGCAGTAACCGGGACAAGGCATATGGCTACACCTTC
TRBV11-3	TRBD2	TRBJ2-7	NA	CASSLGGSSPEQYF	TGTGCCAGCAGCTTAGGCGGGAGTAGTCCCGAGCAGTACTTC
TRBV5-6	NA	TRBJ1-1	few	CASSLTRDSRTEAFF	TGTGCCAGCAGCTTGACTCGAGACAGCAGGACTGAAGCTTTCTTT
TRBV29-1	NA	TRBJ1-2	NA	CSVAGATNYGYTF	TGCAGCGTTGCGGGAGCCACTAACTATGGCTACACCTTC
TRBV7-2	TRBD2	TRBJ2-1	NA	CASSQWTSGEEQFF	TGTGCCAGCAGCCAATGGACTAGCGGGGAGGAGCAGTTCTTC
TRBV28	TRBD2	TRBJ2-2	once	CASSRSGGREGGRELFF	TGTGCCAGCAGCCGGTCCGGGGGACGGGAGGGAGGCAGGGAGCTGTTTTTT
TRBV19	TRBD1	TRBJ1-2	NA	CASSSRTGGAYGYTF	TGTGCCAGTAGTTCCAGGACAGGGGGCGCCTATGGCTACACCTTC
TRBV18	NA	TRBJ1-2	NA	CASSREGINYGYTF	TGTGCCAGCTCACGGGAGGGAATAAACTATGGCTACACCTTC
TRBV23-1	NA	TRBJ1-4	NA	CASSHPLRQKHNEKLFF	TGCGCCAGCAGTCACCCCCTGCGGCAGAAGCATAATGAAAAACTGTTTTTT
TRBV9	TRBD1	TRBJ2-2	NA	CASRGQVTGELFF	TGTGCCAGCAGGGGACAGGTGACCGGGGAGCTGTTTTTT
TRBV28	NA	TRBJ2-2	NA	CASSLSGTGELFF	TGTGCCAGCAGTTTATCAGGCACCGGGGAGCTGTTTTTT
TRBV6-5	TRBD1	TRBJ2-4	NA	CASSYGTGTKNIQYF	TGTGCCAGCAGTTACGGGACAGGGACCAAAAACATTCAGTACTTC
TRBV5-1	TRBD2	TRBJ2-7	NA	CASRLREASYEQYF	TGCGCCAGCAGGCTTCGGGAGGCATCCTACGAGCAGTACTTC
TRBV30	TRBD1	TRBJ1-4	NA	CAWHGQATNEKLFF	TGTGCCTGGCACGGACAGGCGACTAATGAAAAACTGTTTTTT
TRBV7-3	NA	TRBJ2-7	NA	CASSLRHSYEQYF	TGTGCCAGCAGCTTAAGACACTCCTACGAGCAGTACTTC
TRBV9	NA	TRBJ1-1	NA	CASSVAGFTEAFF	TGTGCCAGCAGCGTCGCGGGGTTCACTGAAGCTTTCTTT
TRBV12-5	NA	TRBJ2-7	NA	CASAGFTYEQYF	TGTGCTAGTGCGGGGTTTACCTACGAGCAGTACTTC
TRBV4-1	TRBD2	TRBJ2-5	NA	CASSPGAGTSGRTVKTQYF	TGCGCCAGCAGCCCTGGAGCCGGGACTAGCGGGAGGACGGTAAAGACCCAGTACTTC
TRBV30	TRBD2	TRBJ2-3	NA	CAWSVLDGLAGMDTQYF	TGTGCCTGGAGTGTACTGGACGGACTAGCGGGAATGGATACGCAGTATTTT
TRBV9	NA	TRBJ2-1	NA	CASSPSSRPLGGEQFF	TGTGCCAGCAGCCCAAGTAGTCGACCTCTGGGGGGTGAGCAGTTCTTC
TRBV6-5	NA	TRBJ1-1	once	CASSPGGAGNTEAFF	TGTGCCAGCAGCCCGGGCGGGGCCGGGAACACTGAAGCTTTCTTT
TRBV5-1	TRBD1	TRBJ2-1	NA	CASSFLTQGISYNEQFF	TGCGCCAGCAGCTTCCTAACACAGGGGATATCCTACAATGAGCAGTTCTTC
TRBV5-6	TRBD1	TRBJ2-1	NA	CASSPKQGIHEQFF	TGTGCCAGCAGCCCGAAACAGGGGATCCATGAGCAGTTCTTC
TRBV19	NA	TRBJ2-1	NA	CASSPGGSYNEQFF	TGTGCCAGTAGTCCCGGGGGCTCCTACAATGAGCAGTTCTTC
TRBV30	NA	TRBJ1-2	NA	CAWSWQVGDYGYTF	TGTGCCTGGAGTTGGCAGGTCGGGGACTATGGCTACACCTTC
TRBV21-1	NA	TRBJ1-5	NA	CASSLTRGVNQPQHF	TGTGCCAGCAGCTTAACACGCGGGGTCAATCAGCCCCAGCATTTT
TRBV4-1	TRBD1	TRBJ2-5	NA	CASSQVSGQGLRGTQYF	TGCGCCAGCAGCCAAGTTTCAGGACAGGGCCTTCGGGGGACCCAGTACTTC
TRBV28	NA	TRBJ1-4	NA	CASNRGGNEKLFF	TGTGCCAGCAATCGGGGAGGCAATGAAAAACTGTTTTTT
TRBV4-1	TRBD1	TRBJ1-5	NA	CASSQDFRGFNQPQHF	TGCGCCAGCAGCCAAGATTTCAGGGGGTTCAATCAGCCCCAGCATTTT
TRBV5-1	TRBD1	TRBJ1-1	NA	CASSVGTANTEAFF	TGCGCCAGCAGCGTCGGGACAGCCAACACTGAAGCTTTCTTT
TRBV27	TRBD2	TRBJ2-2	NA	CASSSLAGYTNTGELFF	TGTGCCAGCAGTTCCCTAGCGGGGTACACGAACACCGGGGAGCTGTTTTTT
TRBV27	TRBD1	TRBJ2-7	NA	CASSLHRGPEQYF	TGTGCCAGCAGTTTACACAGGGGACCCGAGCAGTACTTC
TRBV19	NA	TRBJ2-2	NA	CASRQGTDTGELFF	TGTGCCAGTAGGCAGGGGACCGACACCGGGGAGCTGTTTTTT
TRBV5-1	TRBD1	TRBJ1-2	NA	CASSNLQGAQSYGYTF	TGCGCCAGCAGCAACCTTCAGGGGGCGCAGAGCTATGGCTACACCTTC
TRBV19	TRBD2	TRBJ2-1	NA	CASSTLAGVVNEQFF	TGTGCCAGTAGTACCCTAGCGGGAGTGGTGAATGAGCAGTTCTTC
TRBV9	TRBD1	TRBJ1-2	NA	CASSADRGYSYGYTF	TGTGCCAGCAGCGCCGACAGGGGTTACAGCTATGGCTACACCTTC
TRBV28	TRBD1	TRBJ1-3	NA	CASSSRQGETGNTIYF	TGTGCCAGCAGTTCCCGACAGGGGGAGACTGGAAACACCATATATTTT
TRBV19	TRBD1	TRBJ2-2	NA	CASSTTGQRITGELFF	TGTGCCAGTAGTACCACGGGACAGAGAATCACCGGGGAGCTGTTTTTT
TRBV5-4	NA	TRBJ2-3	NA	CASSRGTDTQYF	TGTGCCAGCAGCCGCGGCACAGATACGCAGTATTTT